Shown below are 28 T cell receptor beta chains from a single sample sequenced in a study of PD-L1 blockade in urothelial cancer. Data came from immunoSEQ multiplex PCR; TCRdb stores just in-frame clones and leaves some out. The table shows tens of thousands of clones, with 75% to 90% occurring only once. Time point meaning: pretreatment peripheral blood. Specimen: PBMCs, collected around atezolizumab (anti-PD-L1) treatment. The receptors derive from a man in his sixties with urothelial cancer.

The chain links TRBV19 to TRBJ1-1; no firm D call. This CDR3 has 13 residues. V was shortened by 3 bases and J by 8 bases, with 13 bases between the two germline ends. The V gene's germline CDR1 is LNHDA and CDR2 SQIVND (reference sequence). This chain's CDR3 is CASSILRGQEAFF. In DNA, the CDR3 is TGTGCCAGTAGTATCCTGCGAGGTCAGGAAGCTTTCTTT.

The chain couples TRBV14 to TRBJ2-1; 9 bases map to TRBD1. Trimming removed 4 bases from V and 7 bases from J; junction bases left unmatched: 5. This CDR3 spans 14 amino acids. CDR1 and CDR2 from the germline V gene are SGHDN and FVKESK. CDR3 DNA: TGTGCCAGCAGCCGGGACAGGGCTTCAAATGAGCAGTTCTTC. Its protein product is CASSRDRASNEQFF.

The rearrangement links TRBV7-9 to TRBJ1-2; D not certain. Trimming removed 5 bases from V and 5 bases from J, with 6 bases in between. The CDR3 has 11 residues. Germline-derived CDR1 and CDR2 are SEHNR and FQNEAQ (reference sequence). CDR3 amino acids: CASSPQYGYTF. The CDR3 DNA reads TGTGCCAGCAGCCCCCAGTATGGCTACACCTTC. Using reference TRBV7-9 and TRBJ1-2 for the parts outside the CDR3, the full variable domain is DTGVSQNPRHKITKRGQNVTFRCDPISEHNRLYWYRQTLGQGPEFLTYFQNEAQLEKSRLLSDRFSAERPKGSFSTLEIQRTEQGDSAMYLCASSPQYGYTFGSGTRLTVV.

V usage is TRBV10-3 and J usage is TRBJ2-3; 11 bases are a match to TRBD2. This CDR3 comprises 17 residues. After removal of 6 bases from V and 6 bases from J, the junction contained 14 bases not matched to a gene. Germline CDR1 is ENHRY and CDR2 is SYGVKD. As DNA, the CDR3 is TGTGCCATCAGAGAGGGAGGGCTAGCGGGAGGATTGGATACGCAGTATTTT. Its translation is CAIREGGLAGGLDTQYF.

The chain links TRBV6-5 to TRBJ2-5; possibly TRBD1 for D (5 bases). The germline V gene encodes CDR1 MNHEY and CDR2 SVGAGI. Trimming cost V 0 bases and J 5 bases, with 13 bases left between them. There are 15 residues in the CDR3. The CDR3 region is CASSYSGQATETQYF. The CDR3 DNA follows: TGTGCCAGCAGTTACTCAGGACAAGCTACGGAGACCCAGTACTTC.

This chain joins TRBV5-4 and TRBJ2-3; D possibly corresponds to TRBD1 (8 bases). The CDR3 runs 15 residues. The V end lost 0 bases, the J end lost 5 bases, and 13 bases lay between the germline ends. CDR1 SGHNT and CDR2 YYREEE come from the germline V gene (reference sequence). The CDR3 is CASSLEQGGGDTQYF. In nucleotides, the CDR3 is TGTGCCAGCAGCTTGGAACAGGGGGGGGGAGATACGCAGTATTTT.

CDR3 residues: CASSLDDMNTEAFF. DNA of the CDR3: TGTGCCAGCAGCTTAGATGACATGAACACTGAAGCTTTCTTT. The rearrangement links TRBV11-3 to TRBJ1-1; D is unclear. V was cut by 0 bases and J by 0 bases, with 5 bases left in between. The CDR3 sequence is 14 residues long. Germline V gene data show CDR1 as SGHNT and CDR2 as YENEEA.

This chain links TRBV5-1 with TRBJ2-1; tentatively, D is TRBD1 (6 bases). The V gene's germline CDR1 is SGHRS and CDR2 YFSETQ. Deletions cut 4 bases from V and 3 bases from J, with 14 bases between. This CDR3 comprises 15 residues. This CDR3 reads CASSPGHGLYNEQFF. In DNA form, the CDR3 reads TGCGCCAGCAGCCCGGGACACGGACTCTACAATGAGCAGTTCTTC. Together with reference TRBV5-1 and TRBJ2-1, the CDR3 gives the full variable domain: KAGVTQTPRYLIKTRGQQVTLSCSPISGHRSVSWYQQTPGQGLQFLFEYFSETQRNKGNFPGRFSGRQFSNSRSEMNVSTLELGDSALYLCASSPGHGLYNEQFFGPGTRLTVL.

V gene TRBV5-4 combines with J gene TRBJ2-1; 10 bases align to TRBD2. V shed 2 bases and J 14 bases; nucleotides not matched to a gene: 13. The CDR3 has 15 amino acids. Germline-derived CDR1 and CDR2 are SGHNT and YYREEE (reference sequence). In nucleotides, the CDR3 is TGTGCCAGCAGCTTAAGAGGGAGCGGGAGGGCTGATGAGTTCTTC. Protein: CASSLRGSGRADEFF.

The genes are TRBV19 and TRBJ1-6, with D unclear. The CDR3 is 15 residues long. The germline V gene encodes CDR1 LNHDA and CDR2 SQIVND (reference sequence). V lost 10 bases and J 7 bases, leaving 20 bases between the germline ends. Here the CDR3 DNA reads TGTGCCACCGGGGATCCGCCGACCCCAAATTCACCCCTCCACTTT. This encodes CATGDPPTPNSPLHF.

This clone was seen a few times. The chain's CDR3 is CSVVRRMNTEAFF. The CDR3 bases are TGCAGCGTTGTTAGGAGGATGAACACTGAAGCTTTCTTT. V gene TRBV29-1 combines with J gene TRBJ1-1; D gene uncertain. Trimming removed 4 bases at V and 0 bases at J, with 9 bases between. The CDR3 is 13 amino acids. The V gene's germline CDR1 is SQVTM and CDR2 ANQGSEA.

The chain's CDR3 is CASSDSPSASYNEQFF. The CDR3 nucleotides are TGTGCCAGCAGTGACTCTCCCAGCGCCTCCTACAATGAGCAGTTCTTC. The rearrangement links TRBV6-4 to TRBJ2-1; D ambiguous. There are 16 residues in the CDR3. Germline CDR1 reads MRHNA; CDR2 reads SNTAGT. V lost 0 bases to trimming and J lost 0 bases, with 9 bases between them.

The chain has TRBV19 and TRBJ2-5, with 9 bases lining up with TRBD1. Germline V gene lookup returns CDR1 LNHDA and CDR2 SQIVND (reference sequence). With V trimmed by 9 bases and J by 4 bases, 9 bases remained unmatched. This CDR3 is 14 amino acids long. The CDR3 nucleotides are TGTGCCAGCGAGTCCGGGACAGGGTCAGAGACCCAGTACTTC. This translates into CASESGTGSETQYF.

The V call is TRBV20-1, the J call TRBJ2-3; D is uncertain. From germline, CDR1 is DFQATT and CDR2 SNEGSKA (reference sequence). The CDR3 contains 11 residues. V was cut by 3 bases and J by 4 bases, with 5 bases left in between. For the CDR3, the DNA is TGCAGTGCTAGTCTCCCAGATACGCAGTATTTT. Protein sequence: CSASLPDTQYF.

The chain combines TRBV28 with TRBJ1-6; 7 bases align to TRBD1. Germline V gene lookup returns CDR1 MDHEN and CDR2 SYDVKM. V shed 2 bases and J 5 bases; nucleotides not matched to a gene: 9. The CDR3 runs to 17 residues. CDR3 DNA sequence: TGTGCCAGCAGTTTACTATCTGAGGGGGCCAATAATTCACCCCTCCACTTT. It translates to CASSLLSEGANNSPLHF. Full variable domain (remainder filled in from reference TRBV28 and TRBJ1-6): DVKVTQSSRYLVKRTGEKVFLECVQDMDHENMFWYRQDPGLGLRLIYFSYDVKMKEKGDIPEGYSVSREKKERFSLILESASTNQTSMYLCASSLLSEGANNSPLHFGNGTRLTVT.

This chain links TRBV11-1 with TRBJ1-2, with 7 bases fitting TRBD1. The V and J ends lost 5 bases and 2 bases, in that order; junction bases with no gene match: 5. The CDR3 totals 14 residues. The germline CDR1 and CDR2 sequences are SGHAT and FQDESV (reference sequence). CDR3 region: CASSLGQANYGYTF. DNA for the CDR3: TGTGCCAGCAGCCTCGGACAGGCCAACTATGGCTACACCTTC. The full variable domain, its missing parts supplied by reference TRBV11-1 and TRBJ1-2, is EAEVAQSPRYKITEKSQAVAFWCDPISGHATLYWYRQILGQGPELLVQFQDESVVDDSQLPKDRFSAERLKGVDSTLKIQPAELGDSAMYLCASSLGQANYGYTFGSGTRLTVV.

This chain uses TRBV19 with TRBJ1-6; 8 bases line up with TRBD1. The CDR3 covers 13 residues. Trimming took 7 bases from V and 6 from J; bases not matched to a gene: 2. Germline values: CDR1 LNHDA, CDR2 SQIVND (reference sequence). CDR3 amino acids: CASNRGSNSPLHF. CDR3 nucleotide sequence: TGTGCCAGTAACAGGGGGTCTAATTCACCCCTCCACTTT. Complete variable domain (other parts from reference TRBV19 and TRBJ1-6): DGGITQSPKYLFRKEGQNVTLSCEQNLNHDAMYWYRQDPGQGLRLIYYSQIVNDFQKGDIAEGYSVSREKKESFPLTVTSAQKNPTAFYLCASNRGSNSPLHFGNGTRLTVT.

J is TRBJ1-1 and V is TRBV6-6, with D possibly matching TRBD1 (6 bases). Germline loops: CDR1 MNHNY, CDR2 SVGAGI (reference sequence). V lost 2 bases and J 0 bases, leaving 13 bases between the germline ends. This CDR3 contains 16 residues. CDR3 bases: TGTGCCAGCAGTTACCCCAGGACAGCTATGAACACTGAAGCTTTCTTT. Its translation: CASSYPRTAMNTEAFF.

The rearrangement joins TRBV5-6 to TRBJ2-7; TRBD2 agrees at 7 bases. Trimming took 0 bases from V and 4 from J; bases not matched to a gene: 7. The CDR3 is 15 residues long. CDR1 is SGHDT, CDR2 YYEEEE, per germline. The CDR3 sequence is CASSLDWSSGYEQYF. CDR3 bases: TGTGCCAGCAGCTTGGATTGGTCTAGCGGTTACGAGCAGTACTTC.

V is TRBV7-9 and J is TRBJ2-7; 7 bases align to TRBD1. Germline CDR1 SEHNR, CDR2 FQNEAQ (reference sequence). Unmatched junction bases numbered 11, after V lost 6 bases and J lost 6 bases. The CDR3 covers 14 residues. The CDR3 nucleotides read TGTGCCAGCAGGGCCGACAGGGTGGACGGCGAGCAGTACTTC. Protein product: CASRADRVDGEQYF. Filled out from reference TRBV7-9 and TRBJ2-7, the complete variable domain reads DTGVSQNPRHKITKRGQNVTFRCDPISEHNRLYWYRQTLGQGPEFLTYFQNEAQLEKSRLLSDRFSAERPKGSFSTLEIQRTEQGDSAMYLCASRADRVDGEQYFGPGTRLTVT.

The V call is TRBV7-3, the J call TRBJ2-7, with D unclear. Germline V CDR1 and CDR2: SGHTA, FQGTGA. The CDR3 sequence is 13 residues long. V lost 5 bases to trimming and J lost 6 bases, with 14 bases between them. CDR3 amino acids: CASSLDASVEQYF. The CDR3 DNA reads as TGTGCCAGCAGCCTCGACGCCAGCGTCGAGCAGTACTTC. Together with reference TRBV7-3 and TRBJ2-7, the CDR3 gives the full variable domain: GAGVSQTPSNKVTEKGKYVELRCDPISGHTALYWYRQSLGQGPEFLIYFQGTGAADDSGLPNDRFFAVRPEGSVSTLKIQRTERGDSAVYLCASSLDASVEQYFGPGTRLTVT.

This sequence joins TRBV21-1 and TRBJ1-1. TRBV21-1 is flagged as a pseudogene. This CDR3 is built from 15 residues. CDR3 protein: CASSLRGGGYTEAFF. CDR3 nucleotide sequence: TGTGCCAGCAGCCTCCGCGGGGGGGGATACACTGAAGCTTTCTTT.

This chain links TRBV11-2 with TRBJ1-2, with TRBD1 matching over 7 bases. Per the germline V gene, CDR1 is SGHAT and CDR2 is FQNNGV. V was clipped by 5 bases and J by 10 bases; unmatched bases: 7. The CDR3 extends over 12 amino acids. The CDR3 nucleotides are TGTGCCAGCAGCCTAAGACAGGGCCCCTACACCTTC. Amino acid sequence: CASSLRQGPYTF. Using reference TRBV11-2 and TRBJ1-2 for the parts outside the CDR3, the full variable domain is EAGVAQSPRYKIIEKRQSVAFWCNPISGHATLYWYQQILGQGPKLLIQFQNNGVVDDSQLPKDRFSAERLKGVDSTLKIQPAKLEDSAVYLCASSLRQGPYTFGSGTRLTVV.

V usage is TRBV28 and J usage is TRBJ1-1; D is unresolved. Per germline, CDR1 MDHEN and CDR2 SYDVKM. Trimming stripped 1 base from V and 1 base from J, with 7 bases between. CDR3 size: 14 residues. The CDR3 loop is CASSLSPRNTEAFF. The CDR3 nucleotides read TGTGCCAGCAGTTTATCCCCCAGGAACACTGAAGCTTTCTTT.

The rearrangement joins TRBV5-1 to TRBJ2-7; D is possibly TRBD2 (6 bases). The V gene lost 4 bases and the J gene lost 3 bases, with 14 bases spanning the gap. Looked up from germline, CDR1 is SGHRS and CDR2 is YFSETQ. The CDR3 sequence is 14 residues long. This CDR3 reads CASSPTVGGYEQYF. The CDR3 bases are TGCGCCAGCAGCCCCACAGTGGGGGGCTACGAGCAGTACTTC.

The rearrangement joins TRBV18 to TRBJ2-5; no clear D gene. The V gene lost 2 bases and the J gene lost 4 bases, with 8 bases spanning the gap. Per the germline V gene, CDR1 is KGHSH and CDR2 is LQKENI. This CDR3 has 13 residues. In DNA, the CDR3 is TGTGCCAGCTCACCAGGTGTCGGAGAGACCCAGTACTTC. Protein product: CASSPGVGETQYF.

The chain joins TRBV7-2 to TRBJ1-1; D unclear. V was cut by 3 bases and J by 1 base, with 6 bases left in between. The CDR3 has 13 amino acids. Germline values: CDR1 SGHTA, CDR2 FQGNSA. CDR3 residues: CASSFSENTEAFF. CDR3 nucleotides: TGTGCCAGCAGCTTCAGTGAGAACACTGAAGCTTTCTTT. The whole variable domain, remainder taken from reference TRBV7-2 and TRBJ1-1, is GAGVSQSPSNKVTEKGKDVELRCDPISGHTALYWYRQSLGQGLEFLIYFQGNSAPDKSGLPSDRFSAERTGGSVSTLTIQRTQQEDSAVYLCASSFSENTEAFFGQGTRLTVV.

The V gene is TRBV28, the J gene TRBJ1-2; unclear D gene. The CDR3 loop spans 15 amino acids. Trimming shortened V by 3 bases and J by 2 bases, and 13 bases separated the two germline ends. Germline V CDR1 and CDR2: MDHEN, SYDVKM. The CDR3 loop is CASSFVGENNYGYTF. In DNA, the CDR3 is TGTGCCAGCAGTTTCGTCGGAGAGAACAACTATGGCTACACCTTC.